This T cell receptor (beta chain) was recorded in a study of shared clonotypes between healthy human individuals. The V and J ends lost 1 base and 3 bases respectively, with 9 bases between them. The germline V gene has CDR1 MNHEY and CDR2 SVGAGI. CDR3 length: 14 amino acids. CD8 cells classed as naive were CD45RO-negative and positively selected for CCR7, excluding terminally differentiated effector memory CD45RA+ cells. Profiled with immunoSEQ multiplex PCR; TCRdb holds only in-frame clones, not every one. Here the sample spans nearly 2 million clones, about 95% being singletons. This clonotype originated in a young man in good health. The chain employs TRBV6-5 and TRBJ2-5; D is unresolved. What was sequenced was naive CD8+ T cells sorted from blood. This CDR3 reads CASSYLGLKETQYF. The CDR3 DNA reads TGTGCCAGCAGTTACTTAGGGTTGAAAGAGACCCAGTACTTC.